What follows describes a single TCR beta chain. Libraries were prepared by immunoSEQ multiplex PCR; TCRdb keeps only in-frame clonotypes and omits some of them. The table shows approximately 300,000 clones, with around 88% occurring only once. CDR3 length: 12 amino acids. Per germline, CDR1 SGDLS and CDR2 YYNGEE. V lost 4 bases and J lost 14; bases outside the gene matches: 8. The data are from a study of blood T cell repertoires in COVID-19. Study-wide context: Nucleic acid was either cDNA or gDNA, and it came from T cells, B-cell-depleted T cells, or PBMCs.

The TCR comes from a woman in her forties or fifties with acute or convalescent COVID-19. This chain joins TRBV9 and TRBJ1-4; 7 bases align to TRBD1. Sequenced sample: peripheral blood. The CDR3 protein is CASSPSRGQLFF. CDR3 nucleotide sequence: TGTGCCAGCAGCCCAAGTAGGGGGCAGCTGTTTTTT.